Below, 31 T cell receptor beta chains from the same sample are listed, as sequenced in a study of blood T cell repertoires in COVID-19. TCRdb's table, derived via immunoSEQ multiplex PCR, lists solely in-frame clones and lacks some. The table lists a few hundred thousand clones, around 80% of them singletons. The sample was peripheral blood. The receptors were gathered from a woman aged 60-75 years who had recovered from COVID-19.

V is TRBV14 and J is TRBJ2-5; a possible D gene is TRBD2 (6 bases). CDR3 size: 13 residues. V was shortened by 4 bases and J by 3 bases, with 9 bases between the two germline ends. Germline CDR1 SGHDN, CDR2 FVKESK. The DNA for the CDR3 is TGTGCCAGCAGCCGCAGACTAGAAGAGACCCAGTACTTC. Its protein product is CASSRRLEETQYF.

V gene TRBV5-4 combines with J gene TRBJ2-7, with TRBD2 matching 13 bases. The CDR3 totals 14 residues. The germline gives CDR1 SGHNT, CDR2 YYREEE (reference sequence). V shed 4 bases and J 7 bases; nucleotides not matched to a gene: 5. The CDR3 DNA is TGTGCCAGCAGCCGACTAGCGGGGGGCAGAGAGCAGTACTTC. Its protein is CASSRLAGGREQYF.

J is TRBJ1-5 and V is TRBV6-1, with D perhaps TRBD1 (5 bases). The CDR3 totals 13 residues. The germline gives CDR1 MNHNS, CDR2 SASEGT. V was cut by 0 bases and J by 7 bases, with 7 bases left in between. CDR3 sequence: CASSEADSQPQHF. DNA of the CDR3: TGTGCCAGCAGTGAAGCAGACAGCCAGCCCCAGCATTTT.

The chain has TRBV10-3 and TRBJ2-7; tentatively, D is TRBD2 (6 bases). CDR3 length equals 17 residues. Trimming removed 5 bases from V and 6 bases from J, with 26 bases in between. The germline V gene encodes CDR1 ENHRY and CDR2 SYGVKD. The CDR3 is CAISTGSSLSLGSEQYF. The CDR3 DNA sequence: TGTGCCATCAGTACCGGGAGCTCCTTATCCCTCGGGAGCGAGCAGTACTTC.

The rearrangement joins TRBV7-2 to TRBJ1-1, with 8 bases that match TRBD1. Germline loops: CDR1 SGHTA, CDR2 FQGNSA. This CDR3 is 13 amino acids long. The V segment lost 5 bases and the J segment 8 bases; nucleotides outside the gene matches: 7. The CDR3 DNA sequence: TGTGCCAGCAGCCCAGTTAGACAGGGGGAAGCTTTCTTT. Its translation: CASSPVRQGEAFF.

The chain links TRBV5-1 to TRBJ2-3; 7 bases are a match to TRBD2. After removal of 6 bases from V and 5 bases from J, the junction contained 12 bases not matched to a gene. Germline V gene data show CDR1 as SGHRS and CDR2 as YFSETQ. The CDR3 covers 15 residues. DNA of the CDR3: TGCGCCAGCACCCTAGGGAGCGGGGAGCAAGATACGCAGTATTTT. Its translation is CASTLGSGEQDTQYF.

The V and J genes are TRBV19 and TRBJ1-1, with unresolved D. This CDR3 contains 14 residues. Germline CDR1 and CDR2: LNHDA and SQIVND (reference sequence). Between the trimmed V and J ends, which lost 7 bases and 2 bases, there was a span of 14 bases. CDR3: CASTSHSINTEAFF. The CDR3 DNA follows: TGTGCCAGTACCAGTCATAGCATAAACACTGAAGCTTTCTTT.

This clone has just a few counts. The rearrangement links TRBV7-9 to TRBJ1-1; D possibly corresponds to TRBD1 (6 bases). CDR1 and CDR2 (germline): SEHNR, FQNEAQ (reference sequence). The CDR3 loop spans 12 amino acids. Trimming cost V 6 bases and J 11 bases, with 16 bases left between them. The CDR3 region is CASRAKGVNAFF. CDR3 in DNA: TGTGCCAGCAGGGCAAAGGGGGTAAATGCTTTCTTT.

The sample holds a few counts of this clone. The junction differs from germline at one of its ends, possibly a read error. V and J are TRBV7-7 and TRBJ2-5, with TRBD2 as a possible D gene (5 bases). The germline CDR1 and CDR2 sequences are SSHAT and FNYEAQ (reference sequence). The CDR3 covers 15 residues. The CDR3 reads CASSLANEPQETQYF. The CDR3 DNA sequence: TGTGCTAGCAGCTTAGCGAACGAGCCCCAAGAGACCCAGTACTTC. Based on the CDR3 plus reference TRBV7-7 and TRBJ2-5, the full variable domain is GAGVSQSPRYKVTKRGQDVTLRCDPISSHATLYWYQQALGQGPEFLTYFNYEAQPDKSGLPSDRFSAERPEGSISTLTIQRTEQRDSAMYRCASSLANEPQETQYFGPGTRLLVL.

This clone was observed a single time. This chain joins TRBV6-6 and TRBJ2-1; no firm D call. V lost 4 bases to trimming and J lost 3 bases, with 10 bases between them. Germline values: CDR1 MNHNY, CDR2 SVGAGI (reference sequence). The CDR3 loop spans 14 amino acids. The chain's CDR3 is CASSSVAYYNEQFF. CDR3 nucleotides: TGTGCCAGCAGTTCCGTCGCCTACTACAATGAGCAGTTCTTC.

The rearrangement uses TRBV6-2 or TRBV6-3 and TRBJ2-1; no firm D call. V dropped 2 bases and J dropped 8 bases, with 16 bases sitting between them. CDR1 is MNHEY and CDR2 is SVGEGT in the germline V gene. CDR3 size: 15 residues. The chain's CDR3 is CASSYPPRGRDEQFF. The DNA of the CDR3 is TGTGCCAGCAGTTACCCACCTCGTGGGCGCGATGAGCAGTTCTTC.

The table lists this clone with a count of one. V and J are TRBV19 and TRBJ2-3; 9 bases agree with TRBD2. V was pared by 5 bases and J by 2 bases, with 2 bases of the junction left unmatched. The germline gives CDR1 LNHDA, CDR2 SQIVND (reference sequence). This CDR3 contains 14 residues. CDR3 DNA sequence: TGTGCCAGTAGTGAGCGGGGGGTCACAGATACGCAGTATTTT. The encoded protein is CASSERGVTDTQYF.

This clone was counted only a few times. Here the CDR3 reads CASSEAQGQDYEQYF. In DNA form, the CDR3 reads TGTGCCAGCAGTGAAGCGCAGGGTCAGGACTACGAGCAGTACTTC. The V gene is TRBV2, the J gene TRBJ2-7, with D tentatively TRBD1 (5 bases). This CDR3 contains 15 residues. Trimming shortened V by 0 bases and J by 3 bases, and 12 bases separated the two germline ends. Germline CDR1 SNHLY, CDR2 FYNNEI.

This CDR3 reads CASSTGQGLRDSYEQYF. For the CDR3, the DNA is TGTGCCAGCAGTACGGGACAGGGCCTGAGGGACTCCTACGAGCAGTACTTC. This sequence joins TRBV27 and TRBJ2-7; 9 bases are a match to TRBD1. CDR3 length equals 17 residues. CDR1 is MNHEY and CDR2 is SMNVEV in the germline V gene (reference sequence). With V trimmed by 5 bases and J by 0 bases, 11 bases remained unmatched.

This clone was counted between two and nine times. V gene TRBV21-1 combines with J gene TRBJ2-7; TRBD1 is the table's D call and was not checked against the DNA. TRBV21-1 is tagged as a pseudogene. The CDR3 has 15 residues. For the CDR3, the DNA is TGTGCCAGCAGCAAAGAGAGAAACAGTTCCTACGAGCAGTACTTC. As protein: CASSKERNSSYEQYF.

The chain uses TRBV4-1 and TRBJ1-2; D is uncertain. The length of the CDR3 is 16 residues. The ends were cut back, 0 bases at V and 8 bases at J, with 19 bases in the middle. Germline lookup yields CDR1 MGHRA and CDR2 YSYEKL. The CDR3 sequence is CASSQDGVGVRGGYTF. DNA for the CDR3: TGCGCCAGCAGCCAAGATGGGGTCGGGGTAAGAGGGGGCTACACCTTC.

The V and J genes are TRBV5-6 and TRBJ2-5; D not certain. V was shortened by 1 base and J by 4 bases, with 2 bases between the two germline ends. CDR1 and CDR2 from the germline V gene are SGHDT and YYEEEE. This CDR3 is built from 11 residues. Here the CDR3 reads CASSLRETQYF. Written as DNA, the CDR3 is TGTGCCAGCAGCTTGCGAGAGACCCAGTACTTC.

V and J are TRBV3-1 (or the pseudogene TRBV3-2) and TRBJ1-5; perhaps TRBD1 as D (6 bases). CDR1 and CDR2 from the germline V gene are LGHDT and YNNKEL (reference sequence). V was clipped by 1 base and J by 7 bases, with 14 bases between them. This CDR3 region has 15 residues. CDR3 sequence reads: CASSQGAGVGQPQHF. The CDR3 DNA follows: TGTGCCAGCAGCCAAGGGGCAGGGGTCGGGCAGCCCCAGCATTTT.

This sequence joins TRBV19 and TRBJ1-2, with D possibly being TRBD1 (5 bases). V gave up 9 bases and J gave up 7 bases, with 15 bases separating them. The CDR3 has 12 amino acids. CDR1 LNHDA and CDR2 SQIVND come from the germline V gene (reference sequence). CDR3 region: CASRGSGSGYTF. DNA for the CDR3: TGTGCCAGCCGGGGGTCTGGGAGTGGCTACACCTTC.

This chain joins TRBV7-9 and TRBJ1-2; tentatively, D is TRBD1 (5 bases). With 4 bases removed from V and 1 base from J, the gap between germline ends came to 13 bases. CDR1 is SEHNR, CDR2 FQNEAQ, per germline (reference sequence). The CDR3 spans 15 residues. The CDR3 DNA reads as TGTGCCAGCAGCTCAGGACACCTTTTTAACTATGGCTACACCTTC. Amino acids: CASSSGHLFNYGYTF.

V and J are TRBV27 and TRBJ1-5, with D possibly matching TRBD1 (5 bases). Trimming stripped 5 bases from V and 3 bases from J, with 11 bases between. This CDR3 spans 14 amino acids. Germline CDR1 and CDR2: MNHEY and SMNVEV (reference sequence). The CDR3 loop reads CASSTGAYNQPQHF. The CDR3 DNA sequence: TGTGCCAGCAGTACAGGAGCCTACAATCAGCCCCAGCATTTT.

The V and J genes are TRBV11-3 and TRBJ2-1; unclear D gene. The ends were cut back, 3 bases at V and 5 bases at J, with 17 bases in the middle. The CDR3 is made up of 16 amino acids. Germline lookup yields CDR1 SGHNT and CDR2 YENEEA. The CDR3 nucleotides are TGTGCCAGCAGCTTTGGCGGCGACCTCGTCAACAATGAGCAGTTCTTC. Translation gives CASSFGGDLVNNEQFF.

The chain is built from TRBV2 and TRBJ2-3, with TRBD1 as a possible D gene (5 bases). V was clipped by 7 bases and J by 2 bases, with 19 bases between them. The CDR3 covers 16 residues. Germline CDR1 and CDR2: SNHLY and FYNNEI. As DNA, the CDR3 is TGTGCCAGCACCAGCGATGGGGCTCCTGACACAGATACGCAGTATTTT. Its translation is CASTSDGAPDTDTQYF. Drawing the rest from reference TRBV2 and TRBJ2-3, the complete variable domain is EPEVTQTPSHQVTQMGQEVILRCVPISNHLYFYWYRQILGQKVEFLVSFYNNEISEKSEIFDDQFSVERPDGSNFTLKIRSTKLEDSAMYFCASTSDGAPDTDTQYFGPGTRLTVL.

This chain connects TRBV19 to TRBJ1-1, with D possibly being TRBD1 (5 bases). The CDR3 has 15 amino acids. V shed 5 bases and J shed 1 base, with 14 bases lying between them. The germline V gene encodes CDR1 LNHDA and CDR2 SQIVND (reference sequence). This chain's CDR3 is CASSYRRRGNTEAFF. The CDR3, as DNA: TGTGCCAGTAGTTATAGACGAAGGGGGAACACTGAAGCTTTCTTT.

The chain carries TRBV7-2 and TRBJ1-5; 9 nucleotides align to TRBD1. The germline CDR1 and CDR2 sequences are SGHTA and FQGNSA. Trimming at V came to 5 bases and at J to 3 bases, leaving 5 bases not matched to a gene. The CDR3 extends over 15 amino acids. CDR3 sequence (DNA): TGTGCCAGCAGCACGGGACAGGGTGACAATCAGCCCCAGCATTTT. Its translation is CASSTGQGDNQPQHF.

The rearrangement uses TRBV7-9 and TRBJ1-6, with a weak D call TRBD1 (5 bases). There are 14 residues in the CDR3. Germline lookup yields CDR1 SEHNR and CDR2 FQNEAQ (reference sequence). The V end lost 5 bases, the J end lost 8 bases, and 13 bases lay between the germline ends. DNA for the CDR3: TGTGCCAGCAGCCTGGGGGAGGGGTATTCACCCCTCCACTTT. It yields the protein CASSLGEGYSPLHF.

The sample holds one count of this clone. This chain connects TRBV6-5 to TRBJ1-2, with no clear D. Per germline, CDR1 MNHEY and CDR2 SVGAGI. This CDR3 contains 11 residues. Trimming took 8 bases from V and 3 from J, leaving 7 bases between them. CDR3 loop: CASGTDYGYTF. The CDR3 nucleotides read TGTGCCAGCGGAACAGACTATGGCTACACCTTC.

This clone was detected once. The chain links TRBV5-4 to TRBJ2-3, with no clear D. Trimming shortened V by 4 bases and J by 0 bases, and 12 bases separated the two germline ends. This CDR3 is built from 15 residues. The germline V gene has CDR1 SGHNT and CDR2 YYREEE (reference sequence). CDR3 loop: CASSLDGSSTDTQYF. DNA for the CDR3: TGTGCCAGCAGCCTAGACGGGTCTAGCACAGATACGCAGTATTTT.

This rearrangement joins TRBV10-2 to TRBJ2-5, with a possible D match to TRBD1 (5 bases). Trimming stripped 0 bases from V and 2 bases from J, with 7 bases between. Per the germline V gene, CDR1 is WSHSY and CDR2 is SAAADI. This CDR3 comprises 14 residues. CDR3 in DNA: TGCGCCAGCAGTGAGTCGGGGCTTCAAGAGACCCAGTACTTC. Its translation is CASSESGLQETQYF.

This clone was picked up one time. The chain links TRBV30 to TRBJ2-7, with 9 bases that match TRBD2. This CDR3 has 13 amino acids. Germline CDR1 is GTSNPN and CDR2 is SVGIG (reference sequence). Trimming cost V 2 bases and J 1 base; bases outside gene matches: 0. CDR3 nucleotides: TGTGCCTGGAGTAGCGGGGGGTCCTACGAGCAGTACTTC. This gives the protein CAWSSGGSYEQYF.

The rearrangement uses TRBV3-1 (or the pseudogene TRBV3-2) and TRBJ1-1; no firm D call. Trimming left V 0 bases short and J 0 bases short, with 11 bases between. This CDR3 is built from 16 residues. Germline lookup yields CDR1 LGHDT and CDR2 YNNKEL (reference sequence). CDR3 sequence reads: CASSQEKYSLNTEAFF. The CDR3, as DNA: TGTGCCAGCAGCCAAGAGAAGTACAGTCTGAACACTGAAGCTTTCTTT.